This passage covers 14 T cell receptor beta chains from one sample sequenced in a study of identical twins. TCRdb itself ran the 5' RACE reads through MiXCR, one entry per CDR3 protein. The table has around 1.7 million distinct CDR3 sequences, about 31% seen once. Sequences were obtained from cord blood. The receptors were sampled from a newborn girl in good health.

The table lists this clonotype with a few counts. The chain has TRBV12-3 or TRBV12-4 and TRBJ2-1, with 11 nucleotides matching TRBD2. The trim removed 3 bases at V and 8 bases at J, leaving 6 bases unmatched. This CDR3 is 15 amino acids long. CDR3 protein: CASSFVTSGSHEQFF. CDR3 sequence (DNA): TGTGCCAGCAGTTTTGTCACTAGCGGGAGCCATGAGCAGTTCTTC.

V and J are TRBV29-1 and TRBJ1-1, with D possibly being TRBD1 (6 bases). Trimming removed 5 bases from V and 11 bases from J, with 15 bases in between. Germline CDR1 and CDR2: SQVTM and ANQGSEA. The CDR3 loop spans 11 amino acids. The CDR3 DNA reads TGCAGCGTTAGGATAGGGGGAGCGGCTTTCTTT. This translates into CSVRIGGAAFF.

Worth noting for this clonotype: A read error may be the cause here, since a much bigger clone is one base away. The chain combines TRBV29-1 with TRBJ2-4; TRBD1 might be the D (6 bases). The CDR3 contains 14 residues. Germline assignment: CDR1 SQVTM and CDR2 ANQGSEA. The CDR3 DNA follows: TGCGGCGTCGGTCGGGACACCCAAAGGGACATTCAGTACTTC. Amino acid sequence: CGVGRDTQRDIQYF.

This clonotype was picked up a small number of times. The CDR3 loop is CAIRPHTAGRLNTEAFF. The CDR3 DNA sequence: TGTGCCATCAGACCTCATACCGCGGGACGGCTGAACACTGAAGCTTTCTTT. The V gene is TRBV10-3, the J gene TRBJ1-1, with D possibly being TRBD1 (5 bases). The CDR3 is 17 residues long. The V gene lost 6 bases and the J gene lost 0 bases, with 20 bases spanning the gap. Germline V gene sequence: CDR1 ENHRY, CDR2 SYGVKD.

The V and J genes are TRBV4-2 and TRBJ1-5; D perhaps matches TRBD1 (6 bases). Germline values: CDR1 LGHNA, CDR2 YNFKEQ. V lost 0 bases and J 7 bases, leaving 13 bases between the germline ends. The CDR3 runs 15 residues. This CDR3 is CASSQEGGGEQPQHF. The DNA for the CDR3 is TGTGCCAGCAGCCAAGAAGGGGGGGGCGAGCAGCCCCAGCATTTT.

This clonotype has only a few counts. The chain links TRBV20-1 to TRBJ2-3; D unresolved. Germline V gives CDR1 DFQATT, CDR2 SNEGSKA (reference sequence). The V end was cut by 2 bases, the J end by 1 base, with 10 bases between. There are 14 residues in the CDR3. The CDR3 loop reads CSARPTLGTDTQYF. CDR3 nucleotide sequence: TGCAGTGCTAGACCCACCCTTGGCACAGATACGCAGTATTTT.

The V call is TRBV20-1, the J call TRBJ2-2, with a weak D call TRBD2 (6 bases). CDR1 is DFQATT, CDR2 SNEGSKA, per germline (reference sequence). V was cut by 0 bases and J by 7 bases, with 15 bases left in between. This CDR3 spans 15 amino acids. The CDR3 sequence is CSARDLGTDYGELFF. The CDR3 nucleotides read TGCAGTGCTAGAGACCTGGGGACTGATTACGGGGAGCTGTTTTTT.

On this clonotype: A much larger clone sits a single nucleotide away, making a read error possible. This rearrangement joins TRBV29-1 to TRBJ2-3, with D tentatively TRBD2 (6 bases). Germline-derived CDR1 and CDR2 are SQVTM and ANQGSEA. There are 13 residues in the CDR3. V lost 7 bases and J lost 0, with 11 bases in between. CDR3 protein: CSGGGTSTDTQYF. Here the CDR3 DNA reads TGCAGCGGTGGCGGGACTAGCACAGATACGCAGTATTTT.

The rearrangement links TRBV10-3 to TRBJ2-5; possibly TRBD2 for D (6 bases). V was cut by 6 bases and J by 0 bases, with 8 bases left in between. Germline assignment: CDR1 ENHRY and CDR2 SYGVKD. This CDR3 has 13 residues. The DNA of the CDR3 is TGTGCCATCAGGGCTAGCGACCAAGAGACCCAGTACTTC. Protein: CAIRASDQETQYF.

This chain connects TRBV12-3 or TRBV12-4 to TRBJ2-2; weak D call: TRBD2 (5 bases). V lost 5 bases, J lost 5 bases, and 9 bases lay in between. There are 13 residues in the CDR3. CDR3 bases: TGTGCCAGCAGTAGTGGGGAGACCGGGGAGCTGTTTTTT. Translating it yields CASSSGETGELFF.

The chain carries TRBV5-1 and TRBJ2-1, with 9 bases lining up with TRBD2. Trimming took 0 bases from V and 9 from J; bases not matched to a gene: 4. The CDR3 has 14 amino acids. The V gene's germline CDR1 is SGHRS and CDR2 YFSETQ. In DNA form, the CDR3 reads TGCGCCAGCAGCTTGGTCCTAGCGGGGTTTGAGCAGTTCTTC. It specifies CASSLVLAGFEQFF. Using reference TRBV5-1 and TRBJ2-1 for the parts outside the CDR3, the full variable domain is KAGVTQTPRYLIKTRGQQVTLSCSPISGHRSVSWYQQTPGQGLQFLFEYFSETQRNKGNFPGRFSGRQFSNSRSEMNVSTLELGDSALYLCASSLVLAGFEQFFGPGTRLTVL.

This clonotype has more than one count but fewer than ten. The chain couples TRBV28 to TRBJ2-7; the D is unclear. Germline lookup yields CDR1 MDHEN and CDR2 SYDVKM. V was trimmed by 3 bases and J by 2 bases, leaving 14 bases between them. This CDR3 is 15 amino acids long. CDR3 in amino acids: CASSFLDRYPYEQYF. Written as DNA, the CDR3 is TGTGCCAGCAGTTTCTTGGACCGTTACCCCTACGAGCAGTACTTC.

This clonotype was counted a few times. The chain uses TRBV29-1 and TRBJ2-1; 9 nucleotides align to TRBD2. Germline CDR1 SQVTM, CDR2 ANQGSEA. The CDR3 spans 14 residues. J gave up 3 bases and V 4 bases, and 4 bases lay outside the gene matches. The CDR3 here is CSVGGSGSYNEQFF. For the CDR3, the DNA is TGCAGCGTTGGAGGTAGCGGGAGCTACAATGAGCAGTTCTTC.

This clonotype was counted between two and nine times. This chain connects TRBV28 to TRBJ1-2, with 8 bases that match TRBD1. Losses at the gene ends were 6 bases for V and 0 bases for J; bases not matched to a gene: 12. The CDR3 runs 17 residues. CDR1 is MDHEN and CDR2 is SYDVKM in the germline V gene. The CDR3 region has the DNA TGTGCCAGCAGAGAGAGCACCGGGACAGGCTCTAACTATGGCTACACCTTC. Amino acids: CASRESTGTGSNYGYTF.